The TCR beta chain under discussion was sequenced for a study of shared clonotypes between healthy human individuals. Donors included only healthy HIV-negative adults lacking recent acute infections or vaccinations. Each donor was a Caucasian adult residing in Nashville, Tennessee. About this clone itself: This is likely an artifact of a read error, given a far larger clone one base away. Different DNA sequences within this sample yield the same CDR3.

The sequenced material, unsorted PBMC DNA, was run on ten immunoSEQ deep assay plates. Generated by immunoSEQ multiplex PCR, the TCRdb table keeps only in-frame clones and is missing some. Counted here are about 480,000 clones, more than 65% occurring once; the ten biggest clones make up 10% to 15%. The CDR3 has 15 residues. Germline-derived CDR1 and CDR2 are SGHDT and YYEEEE. Trimming removed 4 bases at V and 2 bases at J, with 15 bases between. This TCR was sampled from a middle-aged woman in good health. Some clones in this sample may be carry-over from other donors' samples. Specimen: PBMCs. V usage is TRBV5-6 and J usage is TRBJ2-5, with D tentatively TRBD1 (5 bases). CDR3 region: CASSPVGRVQETQYF. The CDR3, as DNA: TGTGCCAGCAGCCCTGTAGGCAGGGTGCAAGAGACCCAGTACTTC.